What follows are 25 T cell receptor beta chains derived from one specimen sequenced in a study of spatial heterogeneity in lung cancer. Specified time point: sample taken at primary tumor resection. Study-wide points: Tracking of tumor mutation counts was seen in expanded intratumoral alpha and beta TCR counts.

MiXCR, run by TCRdb on the 5' RACE reads, gives a single entry per CDR3 protein. This table has about 100,000 distinct CDR3 sequences, 3.5% to 5% appearing once. The antigens of these receptors remain unknown. The material was lung tumor tissue, obtained at surgery. The receptor set was obtained from a male donor with early-stage non-small cell lung cancer.

In its sample, this clonotype was seen a few times. The V and J genes are TRBV7-9 and TRBJ2-3; 7 bases are shared with TRBD2. Germline V gives CDR1 SEHNR, CDR2 FQNEAQ (reference sequence). Losses at the gene ends were 3 bases for V and 0 bases for J; bases not matched to a gene: 3. The CDR3 extends over 15 amino acids. In nucleotides, the CDR3 is TGTGCCAGCAGCTTCGGACTAGACAGCACAGATACGCAGTATTTT. Translation gives CASSFGLDSTDTQYF.

This clonotype was counted a few times. V gene TRBV28 combines with J gene TRBJ1-5; no clear D gene. The CDR3 spans 14 residues. Looked up from germline, CDR1 is MDHEN and CDR2 is SYDVKM. V dropped 5 bases and J dropped 2 bases, with 10 bases sitting between them. The CDR3 DNA is TGTGCCAGCAGTCTAGGCCGAGGCAATCAGCCCCAGCATTTT. This codes for CASSLGRGNQPQHF.

Worth noting for this clonotype: This clone may be a read error of a much larger clone one base away. This chain uses TRBV2 with TRBJ1-1, with unresolved D. In germline, CDR1 is SNHLY, CDR2 FYNNEI. The CDR3 is made up of 13 amino acids. The CDR3 sequence: CVSTKYSGTEAFF. The CDR3, as DNA: TGTGTCAGCACCAAATACTCTGGCACTGAAGCTTTCTTT.

This clonotype was seen at least ten times. The chain links TRBV29-1 to TRBJ2-2, with D possibly TRBD2 on 6 matching bases. Per germline, CDR1 SQVTM and CDR2 ANQGSEA. The CDR3 sequence is 13 residues long. The V end was cut by 5 bases, the J end by 6 bases, with 13 bases between. The CDR3: CSVTWGVAGELFF. In nucleotides, the CDR3 is TGCAGCGTTACATGGGGGGTGGCCGGGGAGCTGTTTTTT.

This clonotype showed up many times. V usage is TRBV6-5 and J usage is TRBJ1-2, with TRBD1 as a possible D gene (6 bases). This CDR3 is built from 13 residues. The germline V gene encodes CDR1 MNHEY and CDR2 SVGAGI. V lost 4 bases, J lost 5 bases, and 11 bases lay in between. DNA for the CDR3: TGTGCCAGCAGTTCCTTAACAGGGTATGGCTACACCTTC. Translated, it gives CASSSLTGYGYTF.

The sample holds a few counts of this clonotype. The CDR3 reads CASTPQSLAGGYEQFF. DNA of the CDR3: TGCGCCAGCACCCCCCAGAGTCTAGCGGGAGGTTATGAGCAGTTCTTC. The rearrangement uses TRBV5-1 and TRBJ2-1; 11 bases agree with TRBD2. The germline gives CDR1 SGHRS, CDR2 YFSETQ. V shed 6 bases and J 8 bases; nucleotides not matched to a gene: 13. This CDR3 contains 16 residues.

The chain links TRBV4-1 to TRBJ1-6; D ambiguous. CDR1 and CDR2 from the germline V gene are MGHRA and YSYEKL. Deletions cut 0 bases from V and 0 bases from J, with 9 bases between. This CDR3 has 17 residues. CDR3 coding DNA: TGCGCCAGCAGCCAAGAGCGCTCGAGCTCCTATAATTCACCCCTCCACTTT. Its translation is CASSQERSSSYNSPLHF.

This clonotype was seen many times. The V and J genes are TRBV7-9 and TRBJ1-4; possibly TRBD1 for D (5 bases). This CDR3 comprises 14 residues. Germline V gene data show CDR1 as SEHNR and CDR2 as FQNEAQ (reference sequence). The V and J ends lost 5 bases and 7 bases respectively, with 14 bases between them. CDR3 sequence reads: CASSPARGVEKLFF. CDR3 DNA: TGTGCCAGCAGCCCGGCTCGGGGGGTTGAAAAACTGTTTTTT.

In its sample, this clonotype was seen many times. The rearrangement uses TRBV11-1 and TRBJ2-7; either TRBD1 or TRBD2 may supply D (5 bases each). V lost 5 bases, J lost 6 bases, and 17 bases lay in between. This CDR3 has 14 amino acids. Germline V CDR1 and CDR2: SGHAT, FQDESV (reference sequence). CDR3 sequence: CASSPAGSSREQYF. The DNA of the CDR3 is TGTGCCAGCAGCCCAGCAGGGAGTTCGCGCGAGCAGTACTTC. Filled out from reference TRBV11-1 and TRBJ2-7, the complete variable domain reads EAEVAQSPRYKITEKSQAVAFWCDPISGHATLYWYRQILGQGPELLVQFQDESVVDDSQLPKDRFSAERLKGVDSTLKIQPAELGDSAMYLCASSPAGSSREQYFGPGTRLTVT.

This clonotype has a count of ten or more. The chain uses TRBV28 and TRBJ2-5, with 9 bases identical to TRBD2. Germline loops: CDR1 MDHEN, CDR2 SYDVKM. With V trimmed by 4 bases and J by 3 bases, 6 bases remained unmatched. The CDR3 extends over 15 amino acids. The CDR3 DNA reads as TGTGCCAGCAGTTCGGTGGCGGGAGGGAAAGAGACCCAGTACTTC. It is translated as CASSSVAGGKETQYF.

This clonotype was recorded many times. The rearrangement joins TRBV6-5 to TRBJ2-7; no clear D gene. The V and J ends lost 5 bases and 4 bases respectively, with 9 bases between them. Germline V gene lookup returns CDR1 MNHEY and CDR2 SVGAGI. This CDR3 spans 12 amino acids. CDR3 DNA sequence: TGTGCCAGCAGTGGCGATCTGTACGAGCAGTACTTC. It yields the protein CASSGDLYEQYF.

This clonotype was counted many times. The chain combines TRBV2 with TRBJ2-7; D is ambiguous. The CDR3 has 12 residues. Germline loops: CDR1 SNHLY, CDR2 FYNNEI. Trimming removed 6 bases from V and 2 bases from J, with 8 bases in between. As DNA, the CDR3 is TGTGCCAGCAGCGCCGAAGCCTACGAGCAGTACTTC. Translation gives CASSAEAYEQYF.

This clonotype was seen ten or more times. The chain is built from TRBV5-1 and TRBJ2-7; D perhaps matches TRBD2 (6 bases). The CDR3 extends over 12 amino acids. Germline values: CDR1 SGHRS, CDR2 YFSETQ. With 4 bases removed from V and 5 bases from J, the gap between germline ends came to 10 bases. The CDR3 here is CASSRGLHEQYF. In nucleotides, the CDR3 is TGCGCCAGCAGCCGGGGACTCCACGAGCAGTACTTC.

This clonotype came up many times. V gene TRBV7-9 combines with J gene TRBJ2-3; TRBD1 is a possible D gene (6 bases). Germline loops: CDR1 SEHNR, CDR2 FQNEAQ (reference sequence). CDR3 length: 14 residues. Trimming took 4 bases from V and 8 from J, leaving 16 bases between them. The CDR3 loop reads CASSSLAGALTQYF. DNA of the CDR3: TGTGCCAGCAGCTCCCTTGCAGGGGCCCTTACGCAGTATTTT.

In DNA form, the CDR3 reads TGCAGTGCTAGAGAGCAACAGGGGTTCTTGGGCGAGCAGTACTTC. Translation: CSAREQQGFLGEQYF. The chain combines TRBV20-1 with TRBJ2-7, with TRBD1 matching 7 bases. The V and J ends lost 0 bases and 6 bases, in that order; junction bases with no gene match: 11. Germline values: CDR1 DFQATT, CDR2 SNEGSKA (reference sequence). This CDR3 region has 15 residues.

This clonotype was seen ten or more times. The V call is TRBV2, the J call TRBJ2-3; D possibly matches TRBD1 or TRBD2 (6 bases each). This CDR3 region has 11 residues. V lost 10 bases to trimming and J lost 8 bases, with 13 bases between them. Germline V gene data show CDR1 as SNHLY and CDR2 as FYNNEI. CDR3 sequence: CATTQGLTQYF. DNA for the CDR3: TGTGCCACTACACAGGGACTTACGCAGTATTTT.

This clonotype appeared many times. V and J are TRBV10-1 and TRBJ1-1; D is ambiguous. CDR1 WNHNN and CDR2 SYGVQD come from the germline V gene (reference sequence). This CDR3 comprises 13 residues. V lost 4 bases to trimming and J lost 4 bases, with 10 bases between them. The CDR3 nucleotides read TGCGCCAGCAGTGGGAGTCTTGGCACTGAAGCTTTCTTT. This gives the protein CASSGSLGTEAFF.

The rearrangement joins TRBV12-3 or TRBV12-4 to TRBJ2-3, with D possibly being TRBD2 (5 bases). Deletions cut 7 bases from V and 2 bases from J, with 16 bases between. This CDR3 has 15 amino acids. Written as DNA, the CDR3 is TGTGCCAGCACCCACCGGGGAGTATACACAGATACGCAGTATTTT. This gives the protein CASTHRGVYTDTQYF.

This clonotype showed up many times. The chain links TRBV7-9 to TRBJ1-1; D uncertain. Germline lookup yields CDR1 SEHNR and CDR2 FQNEAQ (reference sequence). The ends were cut back, 0 bases at V and 7 bases at J, with 9 bases in the middle. The CDR3 is 13 residues long. The CDR3 DNA follows: TGTGCCAGCAGCTTAGCCCGTGGAGTTGAAGCTTTCTTT. It translates to CASSLARGVEAFF.

This clonotype was detected a few times. The chain is built from TRBV15 and TRBJ2-3; no clear D. The CDR3 is 16 residues long. Trimming left V 0 bases short and J 2 bases short, with 12 bases between. CDR1 and CDR2 (germline): LNHNV, YYDKDF (reference sequence). The CDR3 region has the DNA TGTGCCACCAGCAGAGAATTGGCCCCGATCACAGATACGCAGTATTTT. Translation gives CATSRELAPITDTQYF.

In its sample, this clonotype was seen a few times. The chain couples TRBV3-1 to TRBJ2-1, with a weak D call TRBD2 (5 bases). Trimming removed 6 bases from V and 0 bases from J, with 15 bases in between. CDR1 is LGHDT, CDR2 YNNKEL, per germline (reference sequence). The CDR3 extends over 16 amino acids. The DNA for the CDR3 is TGTGCCAGCAGTCGACCCGGACTTCCCTCCTACAATGAGCAGTTCTTC. Translation: CASSRPGLPSYNEQFF.

This clonotype showed up many times. DNA for the CDR3: TGTGCCAGCAGGGGTGAGAACAGGGGGCTTGAAGCTTTCTTT. This codes for CASRGENRGLEAFF. This chain joins TRBV5-6 and TRBJ1-1, with 9 nucleotides matching TRBD1. The CDR3 totals 14 residues. With 5 bases clipped from V and 7 bases from J, the junction kept 9 bases outside the gene matches. Germline V gene sequence: CDR1 SGHDT, CDR2 YYEEEE.

This clonotype was counted at least ten times. The chain joins TRBV5-5 to TRBJ2-2; weak D call: TRBD2 (5 bases). V gave up 0 bases and J gave up 4 bases, with 10 bases separating them. Germline V gene sequence: CDR1 SGHKS, CDR2 YYEKEE (reference sequence). The length of the CDR3 is 15 residues. The CDR3 reads CASSLVGVSTGELFF. The CDR3 DNA sequence: TGTGCCAGCAGCTTGGTCGGGGTGAGCACCGGGGAGCTGTTTTTT.

Regarding this clonotype: The junction departs from germline at one end; a sequencing error may be responsible. The chain's CDR3 is CASSSSRGGEQYF. CDR3 nucleotides: TGTGCTAGCAGCTCGTCTCGTGGGGGCGAGCAGTACTTC. The chain recombines TRBV7-7 with TRBJ2-7; D may correspond to TRBD1 or TRBD2 (5 bases each). The CDR3 runs to 13 residues. From germline, CDR1 is SSHAT and CDR2 FNYEAQ (reference sequence).

This clonotype was seen ten or more times. The chain combines TRBV9 with TRBJ1-3, with D unresolved. The germline V gene has CDR1 SGDLS and CDR2 YYNGEE. The CDR3 consists of 15 residues. Trimming took 0 bases from V and 6 from J, leaving 13 bases between them. CDR3 region: CASSVGEGLTNTIYF. In DNA, the CDR3 is TGTGCCAGCAGCGTAGGAGAAGGGCTGACAAACACCATATATTTT.